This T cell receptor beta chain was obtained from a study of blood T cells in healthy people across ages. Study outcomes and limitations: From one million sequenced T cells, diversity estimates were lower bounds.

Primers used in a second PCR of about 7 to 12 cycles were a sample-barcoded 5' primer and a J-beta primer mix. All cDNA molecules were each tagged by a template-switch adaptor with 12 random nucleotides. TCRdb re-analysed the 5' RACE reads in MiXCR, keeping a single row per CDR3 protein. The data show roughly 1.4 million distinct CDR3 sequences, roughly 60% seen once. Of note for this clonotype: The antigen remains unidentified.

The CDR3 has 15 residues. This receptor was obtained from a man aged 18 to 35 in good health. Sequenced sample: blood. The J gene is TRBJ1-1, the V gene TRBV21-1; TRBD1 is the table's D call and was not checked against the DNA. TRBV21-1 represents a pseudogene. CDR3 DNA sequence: TGTGCCAGCAGCGCCCGGCCGGCGTGGAACACTGAAGCTTTCTTT. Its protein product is CASSARPAWNTEAFF.